These T cell receptor beta chains were read from a single sample in a study of T cell responses to AZD1222 COVID-19 vaccine. Some clones are missing from TCRdb's copy, which holds only in-frame ones; the method was immunoSEQ multiplex PCR. Here the sample spans about 76,000 clones, 65% to 80% being singletons. Sample: peripheral blood, taken 28 days after the second dose of the MenACWY control vaccine. Every receptor here comes from an adult who received the MenACWY meningococcal vaccine as a control. The CDR3 runs from the conserved cysteine through the conserved F or W. D genes are given only for firm matches. Rows may omit the clone size; those that give it use once, few, many or a size class.

TRBV7-2,NA,TRBJ2-1,TRBD2,CASSWREGGLYNEQFF,TGTGCCAGCAGCTGGCGGGAGGGTGGCCTTTACAATGAGCAGTTCTTC
TRBV28,NA,TRBJ2-2,NA,CASKRDLEGGELFF,TGTGCCAGCAAACGGGACCTCGAGGGTGGGGAGCTGTTTTTT
TRBV12-3/TRBV12-4,NA,TRBJ1-6,NA,CASTLNSSPLHF,TGTGCCAGCACCCTGAATTCTTCACCCCTCCACTTT
TRBV5-1,NA,TRBJ2-5,NA,CASSSIRGETQYF,TGCGCCAGCAGCTCCATCAGAGGGGAGACCCAGTACTTC
TRBV4-1,once,TRBJ1-6,TRBD1,CASSLTGGNSPLHF,TGCGCCAGCAGCTTGACAGGGGGGAATTCACCCCTCCACTTT
TRBV4-3,NA,TRBJ2-3,TRBD2,CASSQTTGTREYF,TGCGCCAGCAGCCAAACAACCGGGACTAGGGAGTATTTT
TRBV3-1/TRBV3-2,few,TRBJ2-7,TRBD2,CASSPQREFAEQYF,TGTGCCAGCAGCCCGCAGCGGGAGTTTGCCGAGCAGTACTTC
TRBV7-8,NA,TRBJ2-5,TRBD2,CASSLTSGGAVFKETQYF,TGTGCCAGCAGCTTGACTAGCGGGGGGGCCGTATTTAAAGAGACCCAGTACTTC
TRBV5-1,few,TRBJ2-1,TRBD1,CASSSPGQYNEQFF,TGCGCCAGCAGCTCACCGGGACAGTACAATGAGCAGTTCTTC
TRBV5-1,NA,TRBJ2-7,TRBD1,CASRRDRAEQYF,TGCGCCAGCAGGCGGGACAGGGCCGAGCAGTACTTC
TRBV4-3,NA,TRBJ2-6,NA,CASSQDWSGANVLTF,TGCGCCAGCAGCCAAGATTGGTCTGGGGCCAACGTCCTGACTTTC
TRBV7-2,once,TRBJ2-5,NA,CASSSQGGLQETQYF,TGTGCCAGCAGCTCTCAGGGGGGACTCCAAGAGACCCAGTACTTC
TRBV10-2,NA,TRBJ1-5,NA,CASAKSGNQPQHF,TGCGCCAGCGCTAAATCTGGCAATCAGCCCCAGCATTTT
TRBV25-1,NA,TRBJ2-1,NA,CATRESRNEQFF,TGTGCCACAAGGGAAAGTAGGAATGAGCAGTTCTTC
TRBV20-1,few,TRBJ1-1,TRBD1,CSASARTGSDRGTEAFF,TGCAGTGCTAGTGCCCGGACAGGGTCCGATCGTGGCACTGAAGCTTTCTTT
TRBV2,NA,TRBJ1-1,NA,CASRKFSEDTEAFF,TGTGCCAGCAGAAAGTTTTCAGAGGACACTGAAGCTTTCTTT
TRBV7-2,NA,TRBJ1-3,NA,CASSPLGGYSGNTIYF,TGTGCCAGCAGCCCCCTAGGGGGGTACTCTGGAAACACCATATATTTT
TRBV11-2,few,TRBJ1-1,TRBD1,CASVYGAGGTEAFF,TGTGCCAGCGTTTACGGGGCAGGGGGCACTGAAGCTTTCTTT
TRBV28,NA,TRBJ1-5,NA,CASSLSHGLGPQHF,TGTGCCAGCAGTTTATCGCACGGGTTGGGGCCCCAGCATTTT
TRBV10-2,once,TRBJ1-1,TRBD1,CASSGTDGSTEAFF,TGCGCCAGCAGCGGGACAGACGGGAGCACTGAAGCTTTCTTT
TRBV5-4,NA,TRBJ1-2,NA,CASSGPNYGYTF,TGTGCCAGCAGCGGTCCTAACTATGGCTACACCTTC
TRBV11-2,few,TRBJ1-1,NA,CASSFGGAGNTEAFF,TGTGCCAGCAGCTTCGGGGGCGCGGGGAACACTGAAGCTTTCTTT
TRBV19,NA,TRBJ1-1,NA,CASSIGGLSSTEAFF,TGTGCCAGTAGTATAGGGGGACTTTCTAGCACTGAAGCTTTCTTT
TRBV6-5,NA,TRBJ2-1,NA,CASSLQNNEQFF,TGTGCCAGCAGTCTACAAAACAATGAGCAGTTCTTC
TRBV6-2/TRBV6-3,NA,TRBJ1-5,NA,CASSHGRSNQPQHF,TGTGCCAGCAGTCACGGGCGTAGCAATCAGCCCCAGCATTTT
TRBV7-9,once,TRBJ2-2,TRBD2,CASSRGGPSPGELFF,TGTGCCAGCAGTCGCGGGGGGCCGAGTCCCGGGGAGCTGTTTTTT
TRBV2,NA,TRBJ2-7,NA,CASSGLVGAYEQYF,TGTGCCAGCAGCGGATTGGTGGGCGCCTACGAGCAGTACTTC
TRBV30,NA,TRBJ1-4,NA,CAWVRDGDEKLFF,TGTGCCTGGGTGAGGGACGGGGACGAAAAACTGTTTTTT
TRBV19,NA,TRBJ2-7,NA,CASSIAGSSYEQYF,TGTGCCAGTAGTATTGCAGGGAGCTCCTACGAGCAGTACTTC
TRBV5-6,NA,TRBJ2-3,TRBD2,CASSWLPSGIDTQYF,TGTGCCAGCAGCTGGCTTCCTAGCGGGATTGATACGCAGTATTTT
TRBV6-5,NA,TRBJ2-7,NA,CASSYSSEQYF,TGTGCCAGCAGTTACTCGAGCGAGCAGTACTTC
TRBV18,NA,TRBJ2-3,TRBD2,CASSPKTSGGAADTQYF,TGTGCCAGCTCACCAAAGACTAGCGGGGGGGCCGCAGATACGCAGTATTTT
TRBV7-2,NA,TRBJ2-7,TRBD1,CASSVGQGTTYEQYF,TGTGCCAGCAGCGTTGGACAGGGAACTACCTACGAGCAGTACTTC
TRBV5-5,NA,TRBJ1-6,NA,CASMVNTGGSPLHF,TGTGCCAGCATGGTAAATACAGGCGGTTCACCCCTCCACTTT
TRBV2,NA,TRBJ1-5,NA,CASSETAGYQPQHF,TGTGCCAGCAGTGAAACGGCAGGCTATCAGCCCCAGCATTTT
TRBV30,NA,TRBJ2-7,TRBD2,CAWRPGTSGYSYEQYF,TGTGCCTGGAGGCCCGGGACTAGCGGATACTCCTACGAGCAGTACTTC